The 15 T cell receptor beta chains in this list originate from one sample, sequenced in a study of T-cell memory formation after mild COVID-19. Via MiXCR, TCRdb re-called the 5' RACE reads, giving one row per CDR3 protein. The sample holds a few hundred thousand distinct CDR3 sequences; 24% are singletons and the top ten take 8.5% to 10%. Sample: PBMCs or a T cell subset sorted from them (not recorded which). Receptor source: an adult woman who had mild COVID-19 (a few samples of this study predate the infection). Cell type and time point are not known.

This clonotype was observed a single time. V and J are TRBV7-6 and TRBJ2-3; 10 nucleotides line up with TRBD1. The CDR3 runs 19 residues. CDR1 and CDR2 (germline): SGHVS, FNYEAQ. Trimming took 8 bases from V and 0 from J; bases not matched to a gene: 17. The CDR3 coding sequence is TGTGCCAGCTGCTCCCTACGGGACAGGGGTTTGGCGAGCACAGATACGCAGTATTTT. Protein: CASCSLRDRGLASTDTQYF.

The rearrangement uses TRBV27 and TRBJ1-2; possible D gene TRBD1, 5 bases. Germline loops: CDR1 MNHEY, CDR2 SMNVEV (reference sequence). V was trimmed by 6 bases and J by 4 bases, leaving 18 bases between them. CDR3 length equals 15 residues. This chain's CDR3 is CASRTPLAQGYGYTF. The CDR3 nucleotides are TGTGCCAGCAGAACCCCTCTCGCGCAGGGCTATGGCTACACCTTC.

This clonotype was observed a few times. The rearrangement uses TRBV2 and TRBJ1-2; D not certain. From germline, CDR1 is SNHLY and CDR2 FYNNEI. The CDR3 contains 14 residues. Trimming cost V 7 bases and J 6 bases, with 18 bases left between them. CDR3 protein: CASTTNPGYDGYTF. The CDR3 nucleotides read TGTGCCAGCACCACGAACCCGGGTTATGATGGCTACACCTTC. The entire variable domain, with the rest obtained from reference TRBV2 and TRBJ1-2, is as follows: EPEVTQTPSHQVTQMGQEVILRCVPISNHLYFYWYRQILGQKVEFLVSFYNNEISEKSEIFDDQFSVERPDGSNFTLKIRSTKLEDSAMYFCASTTNPGYDGYTFGSGTRLTVV.

This clonotype was recorded a few times. This chain connects TRBV7-2 to TRBJ1-5, with 9 nucleotides matching TRBD1. CDR3 length: 15 amino acids. V gave up 5 bases and J gave up 6 bases; unmatched junction bases: 8. Looked up from germline, CDR1 is SGHTA and CDR2 is FQGNSA. The CDR3: CASSPGQGAGQPQHF. The DNA for the CDR3 is TGTGCCAGCAGCCCGGGACAGGGAGCGGGTCAGCCCCAGCATTTT.

This clonotype turned up a few times. This chain links TRBV7-9 with TRBJ2-3, with D possibly being TRBD2 (6 bases). The CDR3 extends over 15 amino acids. Trimming removed 5 bases from V and 2 bases from J, with 14 bases in between. Germline assignment: CDR1 SEHNR and CDR2 FQNEAQ (reference sequence). CDR3 nucleotide sequence: TGTGCCAGCAGCACTGAGGGCGGGGCCACAGATACGCAGTATTTT. Encoded protein: CASSTEGGATDTQYF.

The V and J genes are TRBV7-9 and TRBJ1-5; no firm D call. The V and J ends lost 0 bases and 4 bases respectively, with 7 bases between them. The length of the CDR3 is 14 residues. Germline V gene lookup returns CDR1 SEHNR and CDR2 FQNEAQ (reference sequence). CDR3 loop: CASSLASGNQPQHF. The CDR3 DNA follows: TGTGCCAGCAGCTTAGCCTCGGGAAATCAGCCCCAGCATTTT.

The rearrangement uses TRBV6-2 or TRBV6-3 and TRBJ2-1; D may be TRBD2 (5 bases). The germline V and J ends were trimmed by 4 bases and 6 bases, with 10 bases remaining between them. The V gene's germline CDR1 is MNHEY and CDR2 SVGEGT. This CDR3 spans 13 amino acids. The CDR3 nucleotides are TGTGCCAGCAGTTTGGAGGTGTTCAATGAGCAGTTCTTC. This codes for CASSLEVFNEQFF.

In its sample, this clonotype was seen a few times. The chain is built from TRBV25-1 and TRBJ2-7; D is perhaps TRBD2 (6 bases). Germline CDR1 MGHDK, CDR2 SYGVNS. The CDR3 contains 15 residues. V was clipped by 2 bases and J by 3 bases, with 14 bases between them. DNA for the CDR3: TGTGCCAGCAGTGAACGGAGGGAAAGGGGCTACGAGCAGTACTTC. Protein sequence: CASSERRERGYEQYF.

Only a few counts were recorded for this clonotype. This chain links TRBV5-1 with TRBJ1-1; 10 positions match TRBD1. After removal of 4 bases from V and 7 bases from J, the junction contained 4 bases not matched to a gene. The germline CDR1 and CDR2 sequences are SGHRS and YFSETQ. The CDR3 is 13 residues long. CDR3 loop: CASSPWTGGEAFF. The CDR3 DNA reads as TGCGCCAGCAGCCCCTGGACAGGGGGTGAAGCTTTCTTT.

The V call is TRBV6-5, the J call TRBJ2-1; the D gene is possibly TRBD1 (6 bases). V lost 0 bases and J 7 bases, leaving 16 bases between the germline ends. The CDR3 is made up of 16 amino acids. Looked up from germline, CDR1 is MNHEY and CDR2 is SVGAGI. CDR3 bases: TGTGCCAGCAGTTACTCCCAGGGGAGCATTAGGAATGAGCAGTTCTTC. Encoded protein: CASSYSQGSIRNEQFF.

The gene calls are TRBV2 and TRBJ2-7; tentative D call: TRBD2 (5 bases). Germline V gene sequence: CDR1 SNHLY, CDR2 FYNNEI. V was trimmed by 3 bases and J by 4 bases, leaving 19 bases between them. This CDR3 contains 16 residues. The CDR3 reads CASSDGAANEEYEQYF. CDR3 sequence (DNA): TGTGCCAGCAGTGATGGAGCGGCCAACGAGGAATACGAGCAGTACTTC.

The J gene is TRBJ2-7, the V gene TRBV15, with 9 bases lining up with TRBD1. Germline V CDR1 and CDR2: LNHNV, YYDKDF (reference sequence). The J segment lost 6 bases and the V segment lost 9 bases, leaving 9 bases of the junction unmatched. The CDR3 totals 13 residues. The CDR3 reads CATRDRESVEQYF. In DNA, the CDR3 is TGTGCCACGAGGGACAGGGAAAGCGTCGAGCAGTACTTC.

This sequence joins TRBV20-1 and TRBJ1-1; 10 bases align to TRBD1. V gave up 4 bases and J gave up 5 bases; unmatched junction bases: 4. Germline loops: CDR1 DFQATT, CDR2 SNEGSKA (reference sequence). The CDR3 has 13 residues. CDR3: CSATDRGQTEAFF. The CDR3 nucleotides are TGCAGTGCTACCGACAGGGGGCAAACTGAAGCTTTCTTT.

This clonotype has a handful of counts. J is TRBJ2-7 and V is TRBV18; no reliable D call. The germline V gene encodes CDR1 KGHSH and CDR2 LQKENI. The germline V and J ends were trimmed by 5 bases and 0 bases, with 11 bases remaining between them. The CDR3 spans 14 residues. CDR3: CASSGRVSSYEQYF. CDR3 DNA: TGTGCCAGCTCAGGAAGGGTGAGCTCCTACGAGCAGTACTTC.

This clonotype was observed a handful of times. The rearrangement links TRBV12-3 or TRBV12-4 to TRBJ2-5; 8 nucleotides align to TRBD1. The V and J ends lost 2 bases and 2 bases, in that order; junction bases with no gene match: 7. The CDR3 is 16 residues long. The DNA of the CDR3 is TGTGCCAGCAGTTTATACTTATGGACAGGGCAAGAGACCCAGTACTTC. Translated, it gives CASSLYLWTGQETQYF.